This record looks at one T cell receptor beta chain sequence and its context. Its matching antigen is unknown. The sample is drawn from a study of post-analysis software for immune sequencing data. Study details: Recorded subtypes: relapsing-remitting, secondary progressive, progressive-relapsing; some patients unannotated. Study-wide findings and caveats: The authors found that F measure strongly co-clustered same-batch samples. Comparison of patients with controls showed a handful of TRBV segments more frequent in patients, TRBV5-6, TRBV5-1 and TRBV20-1 among them. Controls had significantly higher normalized Chao1 diversity than multiple sclerosis patients.

The CDR3 sequence is 13 residues long. Germline assignment: CDR1 MNHEY and CDR2 SVGAGI. V was trimmed by 6 bases and J by 4 bases, leaving 11 bases between them. Each TCR beta cDNA library carried unique molecular identifiers. TCRdb re-derived calls from the PCR reads in MiXCR, one entry per CDR3 protein. The table includes fewer than 900,000 distinct CDR3 sequences, approximately 44% detected once. The chain carries TRBV6-5 and TRBJ2-3, with D unresolved. The material sequenced was blood. This TCR derives from a girl aged 10-17 years with multiple sclerosis. In DNA, the CDR3 is TGTGCCAGCAGGGCCAGTGGAGCAGATACGCAGTATTTT. Protein sequence: CASRASGADTQYF.